This is a list of T cell receptor beta chains from one sample in a study of technical replicates of blood from a handful of donors. The protocol was immunoSEQ multiplex PCR, while the TCRdb copy is restricted to in-frame clones and leaves out a portion. The data hold some 14,000 clones, with around 85% observed a single time. Material for sequencing was PBMCs. Source of these receptors: a human donor in good health. The CDR3 runs from the conserved cysteine through the conserved F or W. Each record gives: D gene, clone size, J gene, V gene, CDR3 protein, CDR3 DNA. The D gene is left open where the match is weak. Clone size is given for some rows only: seen once, a few or many times, or a class if the clone is expanded.

- - TRBJ2-1 TRBV11-2 CASSSSSYNEQFF TGTGCCAGCAGCTCTTCCTCCTACAATGAGCAGTTCTTC
- - TRBJ1-4 TRBV4-1 CASSHDGGAALNEKLFF TGCGCCAGCAGCCATGACGGGGGGGCCGCCTTGAATGAAAAACTGTTTTTT
- - TRBJ2-7 TRBV5-5 CASSLAEGYEQYF TGTGCCAGCAGCTTGGCGGAGGGCTACGAGCAGTACTTC
TRBD1 - TRBJ2-7 TRBV13 CASSPGTGAYEQYF TGTGCCAGCAGCCCCGGGACAGGGGCCTACGAGCAGTACTTC
- - TRBJ2-7 TRBV30 CAWGLDSYEQYF TGTGCCTGGGGGCTCGACAGCTACGAGCAGTACTTC
- - TRBJ2-2 TRBV6-5 CASSTGFSIGELFF TGTGCCAGCAGTACGGGGTTCTCGATCGGGGAGCTGTTTTTT
TRBD1 - TRBJ2-2 TRBV5-1 CASSLTGATGTGELFF TGCGCCAGCAGCTTAACAGGGGCAACAGGCACCGGGGAGCTGTTTTTT
- few TRBJ1-5 TRBV2 CASRKGLFNQPQHF TGTGCCAGCAGGAAGGGACTCTTCAATCAGCCCCAGCATTTT
- - TRBJ2-3 TRBV9 CASSAPRGGGTDTQYF TGTGCCAGCAGCGCACCCCGAGGAGGGGGCACAGATACGCAGTATTTT
- - TRBJ2-7 TRBV7-2 CASSPDRHSYEQYF TGTGCCAGCAGCCCTGACAGGCACTCCTACGAGCAGTACTTC
- - TRBJ2-5 TRBV10-3 CAISESAQGTLGETQYF TGTGCCATCAGTGAGTCCGCACAGGGAACCCTTGGAGAGACCCAGTACTTC
- few TRBJ2-1 TRBV2 CASSESSGSYNEQFF TGTGCCAGCAGTGAGTCGAGCGGTTCCTACAATGAGCAGTTCTTC
- - TRBJ2-7 TRBV28 CASSLGQAPYEQYF TGTGCCAGCAGTTTAGGGCAGGCTCCTTACGAGCAGTACTTC
- - TRBJ2-5 TRBV21-1 CASSNGQGPLTETQYF TGTGCCAGCAGCAATGGACAGGGGCCTTTGACAGAGACCCAGTACTTC
- - TRBJ1-2 TRBV30 CAWSEGGSYGYTF TGTGCCTGGAGTGAGGGAGGGTCCTATGGCTACACCTTC
TRBD2 - TRBJ2-5 TRBV14 CASSQVAGVQETQYF TGTGCCAGCAGCCAAGTAGCGGGTGTCCAAGAGACCCAGTACTTC
- - TRBJ1-2 TRBV7-2 CASSPRTAHYGYTF TGTGCCAGCAGCCCGAGGACAGCACATTATGGCTACACCTTC
- - TRBJ2-2 TRBV7-9 CASSLDGAAAGELFF TGTGCCAGCAGCTTAGATGGGGCAGCCGCCGGGGAGCTGTTTTTT
- - TRBJ1-2 TRBV29-1 CSTQGAYGYTF TGCAGCACCCAAGGGGCCTATGGCTACACCTTC
- - TRBJ1-5 TRBV7-9 CASSIEAATDTGIQPQHF TGTGCCAGCAGCATTGAAGCAGCGACGGACACAGGCATTCAGCCCCAGCATTTT
- - TRBJ1-5 TRBV6-1 CASSGEGQPQHF TGTGCCAGCAGTGGGGAGGGGCAGCCCCAGCATTTT
TRBD2 - TRBJ2-1 TRBV11-3 CASSPGQGKTSDNEQFF TGTGCCAGCAGCCCCGGACAAGGAAAGACTAGCGACAATGAGCAGTTCTTC
TRBD2 once TRBJ2-7 TRBV5-1 CASSLAIGLAGVEQYF TGCGCCAGCAGCTTGGCCATAGGACTAGCGGGAGTCGAGCAGTACTTC
- - TRBJ2-5 TRBV27 CASSWSFQETQYF TGTGCCAGCAGTTGGAGTTTTCAAGAGACCCAGTACTTC
TRBD1 - TRBJ1-2 TRBV5-1 CASRDNRGDYGYTF TGCGCCAGTCGAGACAACAGGGGGGACTATGGCTACACCTTC
- - TRBJ2-1 TRBV25-1 CASSGGPRLDEQFF TGTGCCAGCTCTGGAGGGCCCCGCTTGGATGAGCAGTTCTTC
TRBD1 - TRBJ1-5 TRBV10-2 CASSGTGTGNQPQHF TGCGCCAGCAGTGGGACAGGGACCGGCAATCAGCCCCAGCATTTT
TRBD2 - TRBJ2-7 TRBV30 CAWGGRPVYEQYF TGTGCCTGGGGCGGGAGGCCCGTCTACGAGCAGTACTTC
- - TRBJ1-5 TRBV28 CASSPPGVGVAGNQPQHF TGTGCCAGCAGTCCTCCCGGGGTGGGGGTAGCGGGCAATCAGCCCCAGCATTTT
- - TRBJ2-1 TRBV6-5 CASGREFTYNEQFF TGTGCCAGCGGCCGGGAGTTCACCTACAATGAGCAGTTCTTC
- few TRBJ1-1 TRBV11-2 CASSLDQGSRTEAFF TGTGCCAGCAGCTTAGATCAGGGCAGCCGCACTGAAGCTTTCTTT
- few TRBJ2-7 TRBV5-1 CASTTGGSSYEQYF TGCGCCAGCACGACTGGGGGGAGCTCCTACGAGCAGTACTTC
TRBD1 - TRBJ2-3 TRBV4-1 CASSQEGQGRDTQYF TGCGCCAGCAGCCAAGAGGGACAGGGCAGGGATACGCAGTATTTT
- - TRBJ2-2 TRBV28 CASRDTGTGELFF TGTGCCAGCAGAGATACAGGGACCGGGGAGCTGTTTTTT
- few TRBJ2-1 TRBV28 CASSEQRHSYNEQFF TGTGCCAGCAGTGAACAGCGGCACTCCTACAATGAGCAGTTCTTC
TRBD2 - TRBJ2-7 TRBV6-5 CASSYLSGRSTYEQYF TGTGCCAGCAGTTACCTAAGCGGGAGGTCGACCTACGAGCAGTACTTC
TRBD2 - TRBJ2-6 TRBV5-1 CASSLGLAGATSSSGANVLTF TGCGCCAGCAGCTTAGGACTAGCGGGAGCCACCTCCTCCTCTGGGGCCAACGTCCTGACTTTC
- once TRBJ2-7 TRBV7-9 CASSSNGQRVSYEQYF TGTGCCAGCAGCTCAAACGGACAGCGAGTATCCTACGAGCAGTACTTC